The rows below give T cell receptor beta chains drawn from one sample of a study of graft-versus-host responses after intestinal transplantation. Clones were sequenced by immunoSEQ multiplex PCR, and TCRdb holds only the in-frame ones, with some missing. The data show roughly 99,000 clones, about 83% seen once. The sequenced sample was PBMCs, obtained 255 days after intestinal transplant. The receptors shown here come from a human patient who received an intestinal transplant, so some T cells may come from the graft donor. Both conserved end residues are part of each CDR3. The D gene is left open where the match is weak. Clone size, where shown, is once, few, many, or a class for clones that have expanded.

D	size	V	J	CDR3	DNA
NA	NA	TRBV10-3	TRBJ2-1	CAIMGATYNEQFF	TGTGCCATCATGGGGGCTACCTACAATGAGCAGTTCTTC
NA	NA	TRBV4-1	TRBJ1-1	CASSQDMNREGVPFF	TGCGCCAGCAGCCAAGATATGAACAGGGAAGGAGTGCCTTTCTTT
NA	NA	TRBV28	TRBJ2-2	CASSLLLLGRNTGELFF	TGTGCCAGCAGTTTATTACTCCTGGGGCGGAACACCGGGGAGCTGTTTTTT
TRBD1	few	TRBV14	TRBJ1-4	CASSLSGDRNTKLFF	TGTGCCAGCAGCCTCAGCGGGGACAGGAATACGAAACTGTTTTTT
NA	NA	TRBV10-2	TRBJ2-3	CASSEKTPDTQYF	TGCGCCAGCAGTGAGAAGACTCCAGATACGCAGTATTTT
NA	few	TRBV7-8	TRBJ2-5	CASSLVSETQYF	TGTGCCAGCAGCTTAGTCTCGGAGACCCAGTACTTC
TRBD2	NA	TRBV19	TRBJ2-1	CASSIDGRRSYNEQFF	TGTGCCAGTAGTATCGACGGGAGGAGGTCCTACAATGAGCAGTTCTTC
NA	NA	TRBV6-1	TRBJ2-6	CASSEDLGTGANVLTF	TGTGCCAGCAGTGAAGATTTAGGGACTGGGGCCAACGTCCTGACTTTC
NA	NA	TRBV5-1	TRBJ2-7	CASSLASLPYEQYF	TGCGCCAGCAGCTTGGCCTCCCTCCCCTACGAGCAGTACTTC
NA	NA	TRBV11-1	TRBJ1-2	CASSSRVGAQPEKVF	TGTGCCAGCAGCTCCCGGGTGGGGGCACAGCCGGAAAAGGTCTTC
TRBD2	NA	TRBV4-2	TRBJ2-2	CASSQPTPGGSTGELFF	TGTGCCAGCAGCCAGCCAACTCCCGGGGGGAGCACCGGGGAGCTGTTTTTT
TRBD2	NA	TRBV9	TRBJ2-4	CASSVVSVLAGGGSLAKNIQYF	TGTGCCAGCAGCGTAGTGTCGGTCTTAGCGGGCGGGGGGTCACTAGCCAAAAACATTCAGTACTTC
NA	NA	TRBV18	TRBJ1-6	CASSPYDRSSYNSPLHF	TGTGCCAGCTCACCATATGACAGGAGCTCCTATAATTCACCCCTCCACTTT
NA	NA	TRBV2	TRBJ1-2	CASSDWEGRYGYTF	TGTGCCAGCAGTGATTGGGAGGGAAGATATGGCTACACCTTC
NA	NA	TRBV18	TRBJ1-2	CASSPRLDGRRENGYTF	TGTGCCAGCTCACCACGATTGGATGGCCGCCGGGAAAATGGCTACACCTTC
NA	NA	TRBV5-1	TRBJ1-1	CASSLGDTEAFF	TGCGCCAGCAGCTTGGGGGACACTGAAGCTTTCTTT
TRBD2	NA	TRBV5-1	TRBJ2-7	CASGIGLDLNEQYF	TGCGCCAGCGGGATCGGACTAGATCTCAACGAGCAGTACTTC
NA	NA	TRBV13	TRBJ2-5	CASSLGHYQETQYF	TGTGCCAGCAGCTTAGGACATTACCAAGAGACCCAGTACTTC
TRBD2	once	TRBV28	TRBJ2-3	CASSPLGTSVLSPRTDTQYF	TGTGCCAGCTCCCCGTTGGGGACTAGCGTCTTGTCCCCCCGCACAGATACGCAGTATTTT
TRBD2	NA	TRBV9	TRBJ2-1	CASSVATSGGGDEQFF	TGTGCCAGCAGCGTAGCGACTAGCGGGGGAGGTGATGAGCAGTTCTTC
NA	NA	TRBV2	TRBJ2-5	CASSERRPKETQYF	TGTGCCAGCAGTGAAAGACGGCCAAAGGAGACCCAGTACTTC
NA	NA	TRBV19	TRBJ2-3	CASRTQYGGEWTDTQYF	TGTGCCAGTAGGACACAATATGGGGGAGAGTGGACAGATACGCAGTATTTT
NA	once	TRBV6-5	TRBJ2-7	CASSYPGGYEQYF	TGTGCCAGCAGTTACCCAGGAGGTTACGAGCAGTACTTC
NA	few	TRBV6-5	TRBJ1-1	CASSYWAGRDGEAFF	TGTGCCAGCAGTTACTGGGCGGGCAGGGACGGAGAAGCTTTCTTT
NA	NA	TRBV7-8	TRBJ2-1	CASSLSLGGRVNEQFF	TGTGCCAGCAGCTTATCCCTCGGGGGCCGGGTCAATGAGCAGTTCTTC
TRBD2	NA	TRBV15	TRBJ2-1	CATSREGGSPHNEQFF	TGTGCCACCAGCAGAGAAGGCGGGAGTCCCCACAATGAGCAGTTCTTC
TRBD2	NA	TRBV5-4	TRBJ2-7	CASSEGLAGEEQYF	TGTGCCAGCAGCGAAGGACTAGCGGGAGAAGAGCAGTACTTC
NA	NA	TRBV7-9	TRBJ2-7	CASSPTSLAAEQYF	TGTGCCAGCAGCCCGACGAGCCTCGCCGCCGAGCAGTACTTC
NA	NA	TRBV9	TRBJ2-1	CASSPSPEIYEQFF	TGTGCCAGCAGCCCCTCTCCGGAGATCTATGAGCAGTTCTTC
TRBD1	NA	TRBV2	TRBJ2-3	CASSGGGTGVKTDTQYF	TGTGCCAGCAGTGGCGGGGGGACAGGGGTAAAAACAGATACGCAGTATTTT
TRBD2	few	TRBV5-1	TRBJ2-3	CASSLATSGDSDTQYF	TGCGCCAGCAGCTTGGCGACTAGCGGAGACTCAGATACGCAGTATTTT
NA	NA	TRBV20-1	TRBJ2-1	CSATGYDEQFF	TGCAGTGCTACTGGGTACGATGAGCAGTTCTTC
NA	NA	TRBV9	TRBJ2-1	CASSATYKPNEQFF	TGTGCCAGCAGCGCGACCTATAAGCCCAATGAGCAGTTCTTC
NA	NA	TRBV5-1	TRBJ2-7	CASSRGSREHEQYF	TGCGCCAGTAGTCGGGGCTCGAGGGAGCACGAGCAGTACTTC
NA	NA	TRBV6-1	TRBJ1-2	CASLGGYGYTF	TGTGCCAGCCTGGGGGGCTATGGCTACACCTTC
NA	once	TRBV27	TRBJ2-1	CASARLISYNEQFF	TGTGCCAGTGCCAGACTAATCTCCTACAATGAGCAGTTCTTC
NA	NA	TRBV9	TRBJ2-5	CASSVEGAGETQYF	TGTGCCAGCAGCGTAGAGGGAGCGGGTGAGACCCAGTACTTC
NA	NA	TRBV4-1	TRBJ2-3	CASSQDLGRGADTQYF	TGCGCCAGCAGCCAAGATCTTGGCAGGGGGGCCGATACGCAGTATTTT
NA	NA	TRBV6-1	TRBJ2-1	CASSEPYEQFF	TGTGCCAGCAGTGAACCTTACGAGCAGTTCTTC
NA	NA	TRBV7-9	TRBJ1-2	CASSANPNYGYTF	TGTGCCAGCAGTGCGAATCCCAACTATGGCTACACCTTC
TRBD1	NA	TRBV28	TRBJ2-7	CASSTGGSSYEQYF	TGTGCCAGCAGTACAGGGGGCAGCTCCTACGAGCAGTACTTC
TRBD2	NA	TRBV2	TRBJ2-5	CASSAPGLAGVETQYF	TGTGCCAGCAGTGCCCCGGGACTAGCGGGAGTGGAGACCCAGTACTTC
TRBD2	NA	TRBV19	TRBJ2-1	CASKEAGALSYNEQFF	TGTGCCAGTAAAGAAGCGGGGGCCCTCTCCTACAATGAGCAGTTCTTC
NA	NA	TRBV7-6	TRBJ2-2	CASSLEGQTYTGELFF	TGTGCCAGCAGCTTAGAAGGACAGACTTACACCGGGGAGCTGTTTTTT
TRBD2	NA	TRBV5-4	TRBJ2-1	CASSLAKSSGAHEQFF	TGTGCCAGCAGCTTGGCCAAGTCTAGCGGGGCCCATGAGCAGTTCTTC
NA	NA	TRBV7-9	TRBJ2-5	CASSLVRQGGETQYF	TGTGCCAGCAGCTTAGTTCGGCAGGGCGGGGAGACCCAGTACTTC
TRBD2	NA	TRBV19	TRBJ2-1	CASHGGRDNEQFF	TGTGCCAGCCACGGGGGGAGGGATAATGAGCAGTTCTTC
NA	NA	TRBV7-8	TRBJ2-5	CASSREISHLETQYF	TGTGCCAGCAGCCGAGAAATTAGCCACCTAGAGACCCAGTACTTC